This TCR beta chain was found in a study of T cells in Graves' hyperthyroidism and ophthalmopathy (dated by TCRdb to about 2019). Study-level background: Peripheral blood was collected at initial diagnosis, before any treatment. In addition, the study compared T-cell repertoires in thyroid tissue and in blood from 6 or 7 Graves' hyperthyroidism patients. The paper reports TCR Vbeta CDR3 sequencing of some 140 peripheral blood samples: approximately 41 ophthalmopathy, fewer than 80 hyperthyroidism and about 17 progressor patients. Whether ophthalmopathy could be predicted prospectively was tested in an independent validation cohort made up of under 20 hyperthyroidism patients plus 17 patients who later progressed to ophthalmopathy. Following sampling, methimazole starting at 30 mg daily was given to hyperthyroidism patients, and high-dose intravenous methylprednisolone was given to ophthalmopathy patients. The roughly 100 discovery patients were randomly split 7:3 into training and test sets. TCR V-J signatures able to tell the groups apart were searched for in a discovery cohort of 100 patients, of whom approximately 40 had Graves' ophthalmopathy and 55 to 60 had stable Graves' hyperthyroidism.

Study-level results and caveats: Blood samples also contained most of the expanded thyroid clonotypes (frequency above 0.001), which suggests that blood repertoires may reflect thyroid immune responses. During validation, the model predicted progression to ophthalmopathy a median of approximately 6 months ahead of onset, with more than 60% sensitivity and about 75% specificity. A model built on a 13 V-J signature distinguished ophthalmopathy from stable hyperthyroidism, reaching around 90% sensitivity and 81% to 83% specificity in cross-validation and 80%/75% in testing. Sample size was not statistically predetermined, and blinding of investigators to group allocation was not performed.

The TCR beta CDR3 regions were amplified from the RNA transcripts. For the first round of RT-PCR on the TCR CDR3, the HTBI primer set was used together with the Qiagen OneStep RT-PCR kit. Libraries were constructed in a second round of multiplex PCR, after which size selection and purification were carried out. Libraries were sequenced paired-end with 100 bp reads on an Illumina HiSeq2000. Under the source paper's analysis protocol: SOAPnuke was used to process the raw data, throwing out any read that contained adapters or uncalled bases, had a mean Phred below 15, or lacked an exact constant-primer or identifier match. High-quality paired reads were merged with COPE v1.2.5, and unique nucleotide sequences were defined as clonotypes. MiTCR v1.1 was used to align clonotypes to the IMGT TRBV, TRBD and TRBJ reference segments. Only V-J combinations with frequency above 0.0001, covering approximately 99% of repertoires, were analysed. The TCS score was defined as F50 (clonal expansion) divided by E x V (chaos), with BLOSUM62-based TCRdist calculated between CDR3 peptides within each V-J. Welch's t-statistics and random forest reduced fewer than 600 V-J features to roughly 13, which were used in a naive Bayes classifier (R e1071). Through fastp at Q25 and MiXCR, TCRdb rebuilt clones from the public reads, retaining in-frame beta chains. Here each entry gathers all rows of one CDR3 protein and keeps the most common genes and DNA. The V and J calls shown here were made by TCRdb, not taken from the authors' results. Within this sample are 500,000 to 650,000 distinct CDR3 sequences, with less than 20% of them counted one time only. Clones ranked in the top ten supply approximately 48% of the sample.

In the ophthalmopathy patients, disease was moderately to severely active, with a Clinical Activity Score of 3 or more, a NOSPECS grade of 4 or more, and a duration of less than 3 months. Patients with uncontrolled infections, other autoimmune diseases, pregnancy or lactation were excluded. Clinical symptoms, serum thyroxine and TRAb, thyroid ultrasound, and orbital computed tomography formed the basis for the diagnoses. Ficoll-Paque density gradient centrifugation was used to isolate PBMCs from approximately 10 ml of fresh peripheral blood. Total RNA was extracted using Trizol reagent, and RNA quality was assessed on an Agilent 2100 Bioanalyzer. Including cysteine and phenylalanine, the CDR3 has 20 amino acids. The read is trimmed to its CDR3 DNA, 60 bases read in frame from base 1. V is trimmed back by 5 bases and J by 6 bases, and the junction contains 22 bases that no gene match accounts for.

Ten or more counts support this clonotype. It lacks a known antigen. No base qualities exist here, and no much larger clone lies one base off it. The chain was built from TRBV12-3 or TRBV12-4 and TRBJ1-5; a stretch of 10 junction bases matches TRBD1. The sequenced material came from blood. The clonotype was recovered from a man aged 35 to 55 with Graves' ophthalmopathy. The nucleotide sequence reads as follows: TGTGCCAGCAGTCGACCCCTGAGGAGTGGACAGGGGGAGGTATTTCAGCCCCAGCATTTT. It is translated as CASSRPLRSGQGEVFQPQHF.